This T cell receptor beta chain originates from a study of cytomegalovirus exposure and HLA in healthy donors (dated by TCRdb to the late 2010s). Study-level background: According to an earlier analysis of 587 of the donors, 150 million to 200 million T cells yielded 100 million or so unique TCR beta sequences and 276 Gb of sequence data. All discovery cohort repertoires had been generated using a single sequencing platform. In the later analysis, no new phenotypic data were used to find candidate immune exposures; instead, reliance was placed on TCR beta sequences and their occurrence across donors. An early release that covered some 630 HLA-typed donors contained around 330 gigabases of sequencing data and some 87 million unique TCR sequences. The number of typed donors differed by locus: about 620-630 for A, B, C, DRB1 and DQB1; 500 to 550 for DQA1; approximately 610 for DPA1; and around 470 for DPB1. A separate validation cohort of roughly 130 different subjects was used in addition to the approximately 700-subject first cohort. The study aimed to test whether cataloging public T cell receptors could reveal signatures of past pathogen exposure. Among approximately 370 genotyped donors of the cohort, an average of around 240,000 unique TCR beta nucleotide sequences was sequenced per donor, of which about 19% were non-productive. To predict cytomegalovirus infection status, the study combined high-throughput TCR immunosequencing, statistical association of individual TCRs with disease status, and machine learning. Because of strong linkage in the cohort, 5 or 6 DR-DQ haplotypes were treated as single units for association and clustering. The study used immunosequencing to profile the T cell repertoires of under 700 subjects and linked those repertoires to cytomegalovirus serostatus. To decide whether each TCR beta V gene segment behaved as functional or pseudogenic, an earlier analysis of some 600 of the donors relied on high-throughput TCR beta sequencing. A later analysis re-analyzed previously published TCR beta repertoires from approximately 700 donors and added high-resolution HLA genotyping to study TCR occurrence patterns. A later genetic analysis used genome-wide SNP genotypes for about three fifths of the 666 donors, treating that subset as a discovery cohort. Among the roughly 400 genotyped donors, 75% to 90% belonged to the genetic ancestry cluster associated with self-reported Caucasian donors. Donor age, sex, ethnicity and CMV serostatus were collected together with the repertoire data. Class I and class II HLA loci were covered by the typing at four-digit resolution.

The full study reports these points: Over 15 rarely observed V segments, including chromosome 9 orphons, were excluded from the earlier analysis of a few hundred of the donors because counts were too low. Roughly uniform sequencing depth across donors was assumed in presence/absence analyses, although this assumption may not hold. When HLA alleles, especially DR and DQ, strongly co-occurred, TCR associations were difficult to assign to individual alleles. In a later analysis, several top co-occurrence clusters were reported to appear linked to parvovirus B19, influenza, CMV and Epstein-Barr virus. A further reported finding was that TCR beta sequences accurately predicted the HLA-A and HLA-B alleles for most subjects in the first cohort. A later analysis found that most CMV-associated TCR beta chains appeared HLA-restricted, with HLA associations seemingly driven largely by CMV exposure. In a later analysis, the rate of TCR association differed among HLA loci, with DRB1 alleles having the most associated TCRs and HLA-C alleles having the fewest. A cluster of highly shared sequence variants was judged likely to represent a technical artifact of the sequencing pipeline. Specific HLA alleles were associated with 15,000 to 20,000 TCR beta sequences at a false discovery rate of 0.05 in a later analysis. The study listed 164 TCR beta chains as associated with cytomegalovirus. CMV serostatus was the only immune exposure information available for the cohort. Compared with equally common non-associated chains, HLA-associated TCR beta chains in a later analysis were more clonally expanded and had lower generation probabilities. In an earlier analysis of approximately 590 of the donors, most TCR beta V segments were observed in productive rearrangements about 90% or about 30% of the time, broadly matching IMGT annotations. HLA typing was unavailable for some donors at each locus, so association tests used only the typed subset. The classifier was reported to diagnose cytomegalovirus status with high specificity and sensitivity in both the original cohort and the validation cohort. While some public TCRs were present in many individuals, most TCR sequences turned up only very rarely across donors. In vitro tests confirmed that a few of the cytomegalovirus-associated TCR beta chains recognize cytomegalovirus antigens. An association between a missense DCLRE1C variant and V-gene and J-gene trimming of TCR beta chains was found in a later genetic analysis and replicated in an independent cohort. According to a later genetic analysis, donors in an Asian-associated ancestry cluster had fewer N-insertions in productive TCRs than the approximately 670-donor mean. The 87-base-pair reads could not distinguish some IMGT-functional V segments, including TRBV6-2 and TRBV6-3, so those segments were excluded. Linkage disequilibrium might explain the correlated functional status among segregating V segments, but an unknown experimental factor could not be excluded. According to the authors, the approach could potentially be generalized to other disease states and immunological phenotypes. In this cohort, only TCR beta chains were sequenced, and detectable features were limited by the absence of alpha or paired-chain data.

In total, roughly 670 healthy bone marrow donors made up the cohort. Cohort members were all nominally healthy when sampled, although unrecorded immune exposures were likely present. The donor was CMV seropositive and belonged to the group of a few hundred seropositive cohort members. A peripheral blood sample was collected from each donor, and TCR beta sequencing was performed on peripheral blood mononuclear cells. The Qiagen DNeasy Blood Extraction Kit was used to extract genomic DNA from the blood cell samples. V is pared back by 2 bases and J by 3 bases, with 11 bases lying between the germline termini. CDR1 and CDR2 (SGHDT, YYEEEE) derive from the germline V gene. The CDR3 starts with the cysteine, ends with the phenylalanine, and has 14 residues. Only the CDR3 DNA stays, 42 bases, in frame from base 1. With respect to this clone: This clone's antigen is unknown. Base-call qualities are not available, and no considerably larger clone is one nucleotide away.

Libraries were prepared through the immunoSEQ multiplex PCR assay. For the multiplex PCR, a mixture combining 60 forward primers for TCR Vbeta segments and 13 reverse primers for TCR Jbeta segments was used. The CDR3 region of rearranged TCR beta genes was amplified from genomic DNA with a multiplex PCR assay. On the Illumina HiSeq System, the amplified TCR beta libraries were sequenced as 87-base-pair reads. In the authors' own workflow: A later analysis counted approximately 84 million unique TCR beta chains across the 640 or so repertoires, and roughly 11 million of these chains were shared by at least two donors. Raw reads were error-corrected and collapsed into unique sequences with a nearest-neighbor algorithm that merged closely related sequences to remove PCR and sequencing errors. Alignment of CDR3 sequences to IMGT reference sequences was used to assign V, D and J gene segments. For a sequence to be retained, a match of at least six nucleotides to both a V gene segment and a J gene segment was required. Rearrangements were classified as productive when the CDR3 lacked stop codons and remained in frame with V and J, and all other rearrangements were classified as non-productive. Following IMGT convention, CDR3 was defined as the stretch from the second conserved V-encoded cysteine up to the conserved J-encoded phenylalanine. The earlier analysis of a few hundred of the donors excluded sequences that lacked an unambiguous match to a single V gene segment. An earlier analysis of approximately 590 of the donors called V segments functional above 56.7% productive rearrangements and segregating when the between-donor standard deviation exceeded 5%. A statistical classification framework was built for diagnosing cytomegalovirus status from the catalog of TCR beta chain sequences. In a later analysis, TCR nucleotide sequences were compared against IMGT/GENE-DB human TR gene sequences so that V and J genes could be assigned. The TCRdist pipeline was used in a later analysis to assign CDR3 sequences and most-parsimonious VDJ recombination scenarios. In a later analysis, each TCR beta chain was defined by its CDR3 amino acid sequence together with its V-gene family, and reads without a unique V-gene family were excluded. A later analysis removed 500 to 650 highly shared, low-generation-probability nucleotide sequences to deal with suspected cross-contamination and a sequencing artifact. In a later analysis, a clonal expansion index for each public chain was calculated from normalized within-repertoire ranks of inferred template counts. A later analysis computed generation probabilities with a VDJ recombination model fitted to out-of-frame rearrangements, and checked the results against IGoR. In a later analysis, TCR-TCR, TCR-HLA and TCR-CMV co-occurrence was scored with hypergeometric tests, and a repertoire-size bias correction was applied to TCR pairs. To estimate false discovery rates, a later analysis permuted the HLA or CMV assignments 20 times. In a later analysis, co-occurring TCRs were grouped with DBSCAN, and TCRdist sequence similarity was added when clustering was performed within HLA-allele-positive subsets. Repertoires with fewer than 30,000 or more than 120,000 public chains were left out of co-occurrence clustering, as were about five repertoires with anomalous nucleotide sharing. As stored in TCRdb, this immuneACCESS dataset retains in-frame rearrangements with V and J assigned. A fraction of the clones does not appear; measured against another copy, unresolved V genes explain less than half of the discrepancy, and the remainder lacks a known reason. The V and J calls and clone size come from that table; D and trimming were worked out from the DNA. This sample lists approximately 170,000 clones; just under 80% were detected once. About 7.7% of the sample is in the top ten clones.

The sample taken for sequencing was PBMCs. The sequence links TRBV5-6 to TRBJ1-2; the D gene identity is not certain. This sequence originates from a middle-aged woman in good health and CMV-seropositive. CDR3 sequence: CASSLPTTHYGYTF. The bases are TGTGCCAGCAGCTTACCGACAACCCACTATGGCTACACCTTC.